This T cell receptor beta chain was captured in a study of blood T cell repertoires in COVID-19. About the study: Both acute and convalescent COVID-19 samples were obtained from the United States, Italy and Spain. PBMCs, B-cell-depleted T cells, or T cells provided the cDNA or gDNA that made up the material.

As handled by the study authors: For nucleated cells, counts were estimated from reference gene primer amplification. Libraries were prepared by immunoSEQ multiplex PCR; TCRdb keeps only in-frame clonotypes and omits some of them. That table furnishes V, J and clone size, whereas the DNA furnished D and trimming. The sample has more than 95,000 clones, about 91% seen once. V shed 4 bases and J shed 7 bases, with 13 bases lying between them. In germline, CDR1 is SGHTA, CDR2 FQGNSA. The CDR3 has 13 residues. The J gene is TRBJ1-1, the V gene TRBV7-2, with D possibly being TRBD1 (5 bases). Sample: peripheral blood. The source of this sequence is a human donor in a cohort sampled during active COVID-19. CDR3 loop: CASSSPGAVEAFF. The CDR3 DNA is TGTGCCAGCAGCTCCCCTGGGGCAGTTGAAGCTTTCTTT. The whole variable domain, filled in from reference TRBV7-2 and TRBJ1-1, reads GAGVSQSPSNKVTEKGKDVELRCDPISGHTALYWYRQSLGQGLEFLIYFQGNSAPDKSGLPSDRFSAERTGGSVSTLTIQRTQQEDSAVYLCASSSPGAVEAFFGQGTRLTVV.